This TCR beta chain stems from a study of metastatic and nonmetastatic thyroid tumors. About the research overall: Repertoires from blood and tumor or nodule tissue of malignant and benign thyroid patients were compared.

Each patient came to thyroid surgery without any prior treatment (of any kind). TCRdb redid the clone calls on the PCR reads using MiXCR. The profile shows about 45,000 clones, less than 5% of them singletons. This CDR3 spans 14 amino acids. The germline V gene has CDR1 MNHEY and CDR2 SVGEGT. The V gene end was trimmed by 7 bases and the J gene end by 4 bases; junction bases not matched to a gene: 7. The chain is built from TRBV6-2 or TRBV6-3 and TRBJ1-2, with 9 bases matching TRBD1. The sequencing sample was made of blood. The receptor comes from a female donor with papillary thyroid cancer or a benign thyroid nodule (not recorded which). Some clones in this sample may be carry-over from other donors' samples. CDR3 DNA: TGTGCCAGCACAACAGGGGGCGTCGCCTATGGCTACACCTTC. This translates into CASTTGGVAYGYTF.